Each of the 7 T cell receptor beta chains below was sequenced from the same sample in a study of blood T cell repertoires in COVID-19. TCRdb keeps only in-frame clones here, not all; method: immunoSEQ multiplex PCR. The table shows roughly 97,000 clones, with roughly four fifths occurring only once. The sequenced sample was peripheral blood. The receptors stem from a man in his sixties or seventies with acute or convalescent COVID-19.

The genes are TRBV6-4 and TRBJ1-1, with D possibly matching TRBD1 (6 bases). The CDR3 totals 12 residues. Per the germline V gene, CDR1 is MRHNA and CDR2 is SNTAGT. Trimming took 6 bases from V and 11 from J, leaving 16 bases between them. The CDR3 DNA follows: TGTGCCAGCAGCGACGGCGGGGGCCGGGCTTTCTTT. Its protein product is CASSDGGGRAFF.

Details on this clone: Germline is not matched at one junction end, which may reflect a read error. The V call is TRBV7-7, the J call TRBJ2-5; 10 bases align to TRBD2. CDR1 and CDR2 (germline): SSHAT, FNYEAQ (reference sequence). The CDR3 extends over 16 amino acids. This chain's CDR3 is CASSRGGLAGVETQYF. In DNA form, the CDR3 reads TGTGCTAGCAGCCGGGGGGGGCTAGCGGGGGTAGAGACCCAGTACTTC.

V gene TRBV10-3 combines with J gene TRBJ1-1, with TRBD1 identical over 10 bases. With 4 bases clipped from V and 4 bases from J, the junction kept 9 bases outside the gene matches. The CDR3 spans 16 residues. Germline V gene data show CDR1 as ENHRY and CDR2 as SYGVKD. The CDR3 loop reads CAISGRQGAIGTEAFF. The CDR3 DNA follows: TGTGCCATCAGTGGGAGACAGGGGGCGATAGGCACTGAAGCTTTCTTT.

This chain joins TRBV19 and TRBJ2-2; 14 positions agree with TRBD2. Germline CDR1 is LNHDA and CDR2 is SQIVND (reference sequence). J lost 2 bases, V lost 5 bases, and 13 bases had no gene match. CDR3 length: 20 residues. CDR3 bases: TGTGCCAGTAGTCTCAGACTAGCGGGAGGGCTCCTAAGTAACACCGGGGAGCTGTTTTTT. It yields the protein CASSLRLAGGLLSNTGELFF.

The chain carries TRBV30 and TRBJ1-2; D gene uncertain. The length of the CDR3 is 16 residues. Trimming took off 3 bases at V and 7 bases at J, with 24 bases between the two ends. The germline CDR1 and CDR2 sequences are GTSNPN and SVGIG (reference sequence). The CDR3 here is CAWRSHIRLREPGYTF. The CDR3 DNA is TGTGCCTGGAGATCGCATATTAGATTAAGGGAGCCTGGCTACACCTTC.

The J gene is TRBJ1-1, the V gene TRBV11-3; 12 bases agree with TRBD1. CDR3 length equals 17 residues. Germline CDR1 reads SGHNT; CDR2 reads YENEEA. V lost 1 base, J lost 0 bases, and 3 bases stayed unmatched. CDR3 amino acids: CASSLGGTGGMNTEAFF. CDR3 coding DNA: TGTGCCAGCAGCTTAGGGGGGACAGGGGGCATGAACACTGAAGCTTTCTTT.

This chain joins TRBV29-1 and TRBJ2-7, with a possible D match to TRBD1 (5 bases). This CDR3 contains 11 residues. The V gene's germline CDR1 is SQVTM and CDR2 ANQGSEA. The ends were cut back, 2 bases at V and 7 bases at J, with 9 bases in the middle. The CDR3 region has the DNA TGCAGCGTTGAACGGAACAGGGAGCAGTACTTC. Protein product: CSVERNREQYF.